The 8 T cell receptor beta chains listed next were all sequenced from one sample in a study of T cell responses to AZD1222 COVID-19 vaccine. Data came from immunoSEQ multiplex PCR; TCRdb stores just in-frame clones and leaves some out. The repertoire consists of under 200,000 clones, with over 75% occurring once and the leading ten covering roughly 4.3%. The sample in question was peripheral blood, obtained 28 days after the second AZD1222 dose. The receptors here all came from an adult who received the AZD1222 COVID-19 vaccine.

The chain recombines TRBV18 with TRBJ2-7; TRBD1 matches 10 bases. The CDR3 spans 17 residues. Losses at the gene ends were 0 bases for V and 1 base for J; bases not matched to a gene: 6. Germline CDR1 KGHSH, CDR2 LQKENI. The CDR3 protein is CASSPPPGTGVSYEQYF. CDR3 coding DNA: TGTGCCAGCTCACCACCCCCAGGGACAGGGGTATCCTACGAGCAGTACTTC.

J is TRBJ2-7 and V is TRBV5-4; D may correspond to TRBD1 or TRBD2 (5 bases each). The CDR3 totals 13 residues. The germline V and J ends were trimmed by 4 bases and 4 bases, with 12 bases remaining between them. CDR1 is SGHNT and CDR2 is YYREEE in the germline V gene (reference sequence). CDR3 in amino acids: CASSTGTAYEQYF. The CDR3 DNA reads TGTGCCAGCAGCACCGGGACGGCTTACGAGCAGTACTTC.

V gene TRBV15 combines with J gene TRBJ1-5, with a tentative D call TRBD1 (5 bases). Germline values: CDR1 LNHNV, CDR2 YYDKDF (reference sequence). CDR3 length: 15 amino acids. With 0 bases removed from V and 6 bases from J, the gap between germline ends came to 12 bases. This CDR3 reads CATSREPAGGQPQHF. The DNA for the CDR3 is TGTGCCACCAGCAGAGAGCCAGCCGGGGGTCAGCCCCAGCATTTT.

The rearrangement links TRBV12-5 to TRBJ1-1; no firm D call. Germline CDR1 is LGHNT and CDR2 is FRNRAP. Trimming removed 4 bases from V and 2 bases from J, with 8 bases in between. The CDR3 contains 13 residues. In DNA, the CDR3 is TGTGCTAGTGGTTCGGAACAAAACACTGAAGCTTTCTTT. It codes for CASGSEQNTEAFF.

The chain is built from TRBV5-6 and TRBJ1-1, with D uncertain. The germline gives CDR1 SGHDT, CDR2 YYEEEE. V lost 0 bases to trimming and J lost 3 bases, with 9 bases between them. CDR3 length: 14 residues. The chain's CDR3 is CASSLAPPHTEAFF. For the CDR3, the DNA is TGTGCCAGCAGCTTGGCTCCCCCCCACACTGAAGCTTTCTTT. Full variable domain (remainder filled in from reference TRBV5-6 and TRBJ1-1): DAGVTQSPTHLIKTRGQQVTLRCSPKSGHDTVSWYQQALGQGPQFIFQYYEEEERQRGNFPDRFSGHQFPNYSSELNVNALLLGDSALYLCASSLAPPHTEAFFGQGTRLTVV.

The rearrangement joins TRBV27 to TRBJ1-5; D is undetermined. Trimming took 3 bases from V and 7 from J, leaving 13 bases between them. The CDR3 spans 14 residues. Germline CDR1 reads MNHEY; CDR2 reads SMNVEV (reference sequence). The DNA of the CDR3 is TGTGCCAGCAGTTTTAGTTCTTCAGACCAGCCCCAGCATTTT. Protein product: CASSFSSSDQPQHF.

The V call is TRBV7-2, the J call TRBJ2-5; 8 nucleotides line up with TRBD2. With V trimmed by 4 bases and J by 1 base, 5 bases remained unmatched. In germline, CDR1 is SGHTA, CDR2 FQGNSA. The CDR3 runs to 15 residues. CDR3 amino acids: CASSSVAGTQETQYF. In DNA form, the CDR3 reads TGTGCCAGCAGCTCCGTAGCGGGGACCCAAGAGACCCAGTACTTC.

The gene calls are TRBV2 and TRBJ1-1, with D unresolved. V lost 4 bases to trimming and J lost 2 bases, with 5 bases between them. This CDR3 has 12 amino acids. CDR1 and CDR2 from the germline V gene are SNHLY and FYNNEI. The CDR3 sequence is CASSAINTEAFF. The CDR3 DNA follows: TGTGCCAGCAGTGCGATCAACACTGAAGCTTTCTTT.